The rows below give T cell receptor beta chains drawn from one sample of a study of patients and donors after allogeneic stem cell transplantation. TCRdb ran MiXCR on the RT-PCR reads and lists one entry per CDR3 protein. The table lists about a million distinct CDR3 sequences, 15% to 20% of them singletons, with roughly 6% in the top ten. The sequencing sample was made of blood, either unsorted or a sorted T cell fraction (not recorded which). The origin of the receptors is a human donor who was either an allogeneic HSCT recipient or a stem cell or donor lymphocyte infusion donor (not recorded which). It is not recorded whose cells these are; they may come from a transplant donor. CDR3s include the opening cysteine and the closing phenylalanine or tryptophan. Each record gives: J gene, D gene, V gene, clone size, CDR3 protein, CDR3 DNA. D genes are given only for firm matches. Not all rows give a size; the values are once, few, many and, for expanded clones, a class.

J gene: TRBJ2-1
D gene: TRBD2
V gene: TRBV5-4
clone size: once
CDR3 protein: CASSLDGGNRGLADSSYNEQFF
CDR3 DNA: TGTGCCAGCAGCTTGGACGGTGGTAATAGAGGGCTAGCGGATAGCTCCTACAATGAGCAGTTCTTC

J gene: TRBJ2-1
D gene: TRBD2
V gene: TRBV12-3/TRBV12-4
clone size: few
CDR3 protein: CASRKAGVPNEQFF
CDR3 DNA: TGTGCCAGCAGAAAAGCGGGGGTTCCCAATGAGCAGTTCTTC

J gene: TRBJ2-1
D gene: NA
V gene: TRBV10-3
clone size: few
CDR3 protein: CAISSGSYEQFF
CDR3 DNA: TGTGCCATCAGCTCCGGATCTTATGAGCAGTTCTTC

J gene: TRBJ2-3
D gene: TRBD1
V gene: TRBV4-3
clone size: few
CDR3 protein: CASSQGQGTPDTQYF
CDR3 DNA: TGCGCCAGCAGCCAAGGACAGGGTACCCCAGATACGCAGTATTTT

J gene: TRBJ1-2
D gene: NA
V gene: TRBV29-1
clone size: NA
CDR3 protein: CSVASPEGYGYTF
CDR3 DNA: TGCAGCGTAGCCTCTCCAGAGGGCTATGGCTACACCTTC

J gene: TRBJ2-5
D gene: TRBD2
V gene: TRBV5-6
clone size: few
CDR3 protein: CASSPGTSRQTQYF
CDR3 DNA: TGTGCCAGCAGCCCTGGGACTAGCAGGCAGACCCAGTACTTC

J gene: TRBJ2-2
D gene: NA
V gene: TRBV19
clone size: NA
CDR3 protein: CASSSSGRAAFGELFF
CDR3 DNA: TGTGCCAGTAGTTCCAGCGGGCGTGCTGCGTTTGGGGAGCTGTTTTTT

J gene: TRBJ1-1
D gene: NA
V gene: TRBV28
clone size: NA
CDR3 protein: CASSLWNRGNTEAFF
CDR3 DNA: TGTGCCAGCAGTTTATGGAATCGGGGGAACACTGAAGCTTTCTTT

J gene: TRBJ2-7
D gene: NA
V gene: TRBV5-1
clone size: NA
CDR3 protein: CASSLFAGNSYEQYF
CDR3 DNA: TGCGCCAGCAGCTTGTTCGCGGGGAACTCCTACGAGCAGTACTTC

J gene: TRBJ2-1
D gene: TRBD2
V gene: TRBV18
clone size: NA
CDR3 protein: CASSPPTSENYNEQFF
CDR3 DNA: TGTGCCAGCTCACCTCCGACTAGCGAGAACTACAATGAGCAGTTCTTC

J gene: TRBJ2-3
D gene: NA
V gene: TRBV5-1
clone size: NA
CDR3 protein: CASRSLDTDTQYF
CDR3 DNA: TGCGCCAGCAGAAGTCTGGACACAGATACGCAGTATTTT

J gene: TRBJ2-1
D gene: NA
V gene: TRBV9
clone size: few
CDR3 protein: CASTLEAPGEGREQFF
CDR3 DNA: TGTGCCAGCACCCTAGAGGCCCCGGGAGAAGGGAGAGAGCAGTTCTTC

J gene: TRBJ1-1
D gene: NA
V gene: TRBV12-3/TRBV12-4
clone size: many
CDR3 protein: CASSLTGGNTEAFF
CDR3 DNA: TGTGCCAGCAGTTTAACGGGTGGAAACACTGAAGCTTTCTTT

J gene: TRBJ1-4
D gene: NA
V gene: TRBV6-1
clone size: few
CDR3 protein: CASRKDRPIEKLFF
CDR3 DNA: TGTGCCAGCAGGAAAGACCGACCCATTGAAAAACTGTTTTTT

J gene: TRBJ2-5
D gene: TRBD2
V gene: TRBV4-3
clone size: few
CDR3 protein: CASSQGTGREETQYF
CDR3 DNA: TGCGCCAGCAGCCAAGGTACTGGGAGGGAAGAGACCCAGTACTTC

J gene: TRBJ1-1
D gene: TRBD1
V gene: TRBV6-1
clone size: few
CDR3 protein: CASSQWDRGTTEAFF
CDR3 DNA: TGTGCCAGCAGTCAATGGGACAGGGGGACCACTGAAGCTTTCTTT

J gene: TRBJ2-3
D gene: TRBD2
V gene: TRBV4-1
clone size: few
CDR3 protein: CASSPLAGGQGDTQYF
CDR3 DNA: TGCGCCAGCAGCCCCCTAGCGGGGGGGCAAGGAGATACGCAGTATTTT

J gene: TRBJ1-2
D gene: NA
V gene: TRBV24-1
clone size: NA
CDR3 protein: CATSDATDYGYTF
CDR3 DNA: TGTGCCACCAGTGACGCGACAGACTATGGCTACACCTTC

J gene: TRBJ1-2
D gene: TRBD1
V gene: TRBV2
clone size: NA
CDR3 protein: CASSVTGGETF
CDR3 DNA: TGTGCCAGCAGTGTCACAGGGGGCGAGACCTTC

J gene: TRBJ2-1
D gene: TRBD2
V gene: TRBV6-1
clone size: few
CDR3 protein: CASRHNSGGSYNEQFF
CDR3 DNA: TGTGCCAGCAGACACAATAGCGGGGGGTCCTACAATGAGCAGTTCTTC

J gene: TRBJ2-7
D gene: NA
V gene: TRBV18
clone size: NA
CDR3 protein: CASSLQGRGLHEQYF
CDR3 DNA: TGTGCCAGCTCACTACAAGGCAGGGGTCTCCACGAGCAGTACTTC

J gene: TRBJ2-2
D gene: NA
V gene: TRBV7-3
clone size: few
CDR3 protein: CASSLNSGTGNTGELFF
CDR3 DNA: TGTGCCAGCAGCTTAAATTCCGGGACTGGAAACACCGGGGAGCTGTTTTTT

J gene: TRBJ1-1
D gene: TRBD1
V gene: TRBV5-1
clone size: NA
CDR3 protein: CASSRDSDMNTEAFF
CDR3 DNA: TGCGCCAGCAGCCGGGACAGCGACATGAACACTGAAGCTTTCTTT

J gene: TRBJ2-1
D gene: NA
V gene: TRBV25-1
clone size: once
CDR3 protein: CASSESGNNEQFF
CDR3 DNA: TGTGCCAGCAGTGAATCAGGCAACAATGAGCAGTTCTTC

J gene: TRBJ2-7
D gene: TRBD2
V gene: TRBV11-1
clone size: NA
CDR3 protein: CASSSQTAGTSGFSSYEQYF
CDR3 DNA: TGTGCCAGCAGCTCCCAGACAGCCGGTACTAGCGGGTTCAGCTCCTACGAGCAGTACTTC

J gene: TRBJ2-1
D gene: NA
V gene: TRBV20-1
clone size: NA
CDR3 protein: CSARVRPPNEQFF
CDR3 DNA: TGCAGTGCTAGAGTGAGGCCTCCCAATGAGCAGTTCTTC

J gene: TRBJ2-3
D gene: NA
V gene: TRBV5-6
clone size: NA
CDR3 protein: CASSPLTDSTDTQYF
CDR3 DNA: TGTGCCAGCAGCCCTTTGACAGATTCCACAGATACGCAGTATTTT

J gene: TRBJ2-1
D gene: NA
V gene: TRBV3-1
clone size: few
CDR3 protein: CASSQDPSLYNEQFF
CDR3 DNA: TGTGCCAGCAGCCAAGACCCCAGCCTATACAATGAGCAGTTCTTC

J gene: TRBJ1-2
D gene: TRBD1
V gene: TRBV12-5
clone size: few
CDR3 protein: CASGLDRGRGYGYTF
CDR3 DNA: TGTGCTAGTGGCCTCGACAGGGGGCGAGGCTATGGCTACACCTTC

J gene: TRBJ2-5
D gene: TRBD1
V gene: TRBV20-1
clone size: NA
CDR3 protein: CSARRQGNGQYF
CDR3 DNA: TGCAGTGCTCGGCGACAGGGGAACGGCCAGTACTTC

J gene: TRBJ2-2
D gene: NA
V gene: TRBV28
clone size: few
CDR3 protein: CANSLYTSTGELFF
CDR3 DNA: TGTGCCAACAGTTTATACACTTCAACCGGGGAGCTGTTTTTT

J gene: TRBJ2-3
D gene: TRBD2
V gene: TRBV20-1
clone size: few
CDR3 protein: CSGGEGSGTDTQYF
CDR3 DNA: TGCAGTGGGGGGGAGGGCAGCGGCACAGATACGCAGTATTTT

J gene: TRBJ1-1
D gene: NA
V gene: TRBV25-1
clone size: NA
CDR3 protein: CASSARTLTGTEAFF
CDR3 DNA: TGTGCCAGCAGCGCGAGGACATTAACGGGAACTGAAGCTTTCTTT

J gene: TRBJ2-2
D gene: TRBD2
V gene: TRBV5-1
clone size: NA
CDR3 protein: CASSSAGGPSGELFF
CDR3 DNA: TGCGCCAGCAGCTCTGCGGGAGGGCCATCCGGGGAGCTGTTTTTT

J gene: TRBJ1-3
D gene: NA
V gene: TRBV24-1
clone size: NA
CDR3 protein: CATSDLRRSSSGNTIYF
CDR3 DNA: TGTGCCACCAGTGATTTGCGAAGGAGCAGCTCTGGAAACACCATATATTTT

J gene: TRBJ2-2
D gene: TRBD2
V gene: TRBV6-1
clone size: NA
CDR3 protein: CASSRLAGGPITGELFF
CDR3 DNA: TGTGCCAGCAGTAGACTAGCGGGAGGGCCGATCACCGGGGAGCTGTTTTTT

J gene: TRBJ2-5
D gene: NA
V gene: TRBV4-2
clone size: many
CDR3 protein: CASSLYPQGEEETQYF
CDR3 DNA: TGTGCCAGCAGCCTTTATCCACAGGGAGAAGAAGAGACCCAGTACTTC

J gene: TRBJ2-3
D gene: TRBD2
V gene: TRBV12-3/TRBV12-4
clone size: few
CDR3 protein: CASSYRGGGPTDTQYF
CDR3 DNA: TGTGCCAGCAGCTACCGGGGGGGGGGCCCGACAGATACGCAGTATTTT

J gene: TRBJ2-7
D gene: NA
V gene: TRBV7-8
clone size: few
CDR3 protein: CASSLAPSTVYEQYF
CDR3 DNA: TGTGCCAGCAGCTTAGCGCCTAGTACGGTTTACGAGCAGTACTTC

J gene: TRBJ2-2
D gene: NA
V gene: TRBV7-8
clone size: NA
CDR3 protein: CASSPIIGELFF
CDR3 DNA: TGTGCCAGCAGCCCCATTATTGGGGAGCTGTTTTTT

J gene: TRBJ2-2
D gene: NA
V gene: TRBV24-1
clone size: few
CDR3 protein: CATSDFGGRPNTGELFF
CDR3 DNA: TGTGCCACCAGTGATTTCGGAGGGAGGCCGAACACCGGGGAGCTGTTTTTT

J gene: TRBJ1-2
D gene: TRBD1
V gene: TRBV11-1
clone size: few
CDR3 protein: CASSLETGNRGYTF
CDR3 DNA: TGTGCCAGCAGCTTAGAGACAGGGAATCGTGGCTACACCTTC

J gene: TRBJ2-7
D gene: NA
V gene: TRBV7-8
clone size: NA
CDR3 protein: CASTVKGQYSYEQYF
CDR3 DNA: TGTGCCAGCACAGTCAAAGGACAGTACTCCTACGAGCAGTACTTC

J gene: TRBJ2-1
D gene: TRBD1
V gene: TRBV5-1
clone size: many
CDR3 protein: CASSATGGERNEQFF
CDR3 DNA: TGCGCCAGCAGCGCTACAGGGGGCGAACGCAATGAGCAGTTCTTC

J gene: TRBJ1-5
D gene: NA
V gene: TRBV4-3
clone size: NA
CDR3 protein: CASSQVLGQPQHF
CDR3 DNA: TGCGCCAGCAGCCAAGTTTTGGGTCAGCCCCAGCATTTT

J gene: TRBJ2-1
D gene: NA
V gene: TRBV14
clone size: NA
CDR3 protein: CASSQAHRVFYEQFF
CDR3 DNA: TGTGCCAGCAGCCAAGCTCACCGGGTCTTTTATGAGCAGTTCTTC

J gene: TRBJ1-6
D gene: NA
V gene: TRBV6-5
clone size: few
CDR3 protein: CASSNSDRALHF
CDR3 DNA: TGTGCCAGCAGCAACTCAGATCGGGCCCTCCACTTT

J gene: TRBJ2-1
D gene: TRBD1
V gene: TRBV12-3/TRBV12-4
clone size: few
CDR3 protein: CASSALRDRGGNEQFF
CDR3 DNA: TGTGCCAGCAGCGCATTACGGGACAGGGGGGGGAATGAGCAGTTCTTC

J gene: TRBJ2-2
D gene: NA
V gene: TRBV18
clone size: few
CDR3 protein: CASSPVGLTNTGELFF
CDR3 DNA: TGTGCCAGCTCACCAGTAGGCCTCACGAACACCGGGGAGCTGTTTTTT

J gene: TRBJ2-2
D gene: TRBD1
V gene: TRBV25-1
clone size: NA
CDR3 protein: CATQMYSGTGTGELFF
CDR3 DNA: TGTGCCACCCAGATGTATTCCGGGACAGGGACCGGGGAGCTGTTTTTT

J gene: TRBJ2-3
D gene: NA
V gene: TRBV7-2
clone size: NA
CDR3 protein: CASSLQAELYTDTQYF
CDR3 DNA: TGTGCCAGCAGCTTGCAGGCGGAGCTGTACACAGATACGCAGTATTTT

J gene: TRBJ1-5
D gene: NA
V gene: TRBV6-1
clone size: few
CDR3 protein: CASSDRGHQPQHF
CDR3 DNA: TGTGCCAGCAGTGACCGGGGTCATCAGCCCCAGCATTTT